This T cell receptor (beta chain) was observed in a study of neoadjuvant nivolumab and ipilimumab in lung cancer. Generated by immunoSEQ multiplex PCR, the TCRdb table keeps only in-frame clones and is missing some. The repertoire holds tens of thousands of clones, with approximately 80% as singletons. Worth noting for this clone: The antigen is not known.

Germline V gene data show CDR1 as SNHLY and CDR2 as FYNNEI. This CDR3 has 15 residues. Deletions cut 6 bases from V and 4 bases from J, with 18 bases between. Study-level findings and limits: Only two of four nivolumab-treated tumors gained richness and clonality by surgery.

This chain uses TRBV2 with TRBJ1-1; the D is unclear. Material: peripheral blood, obtained before neoadjuvant nivolumab, alone or with ipilimumab. This sequence originates from an adult with non-small cell lung cancer. CDR3 region: CASSVGPPRATEAFF. In nucleotides, the CDR3 is TGTGCCAGCAGCGTCGGACCCCCTCGGGCCACTGAAGCTTTCTTT.